The 8 T cell receptor beta chains below were found in one sample sequenced in a study of T-cell memory formation after mild COVID-19. TCRdb called the 5' RACE reads again in MiXCR, with one record for every CDR3 protein. The table lists 220,000 or so distinct CDR3 sequences, approximately 10% of them singletons. Sequenced input: PBMCs or a T cell subset sorted from them (not recorded which). These receptor sequences come from a man younger than 30 who had mild COVID-19 (a few samples of this study predate the infection). Cell type and time point are not known.

This clonotype came up a few times. The V and J genes are TRBV27 and TRBJ1-2, with TRBD1 matching over 10 bases. The CDR3 is made up of 13 amino acids. The V gene's germline CDR1 is MNHEY and CDR2 SMNVEV (reference sequence). V lost 5 bases to trimming and J lost 6 bases; unmatched junction nucleotides: 3. The chain's CDR3 is CASSRGQGDGYTF. DNA for the CDR3: TGTGCCAGCAGTCGCGGACAGGGGGATGGCTACACCTTC.

The V and J genes are TRBV7-9 and TRBJ1-1; 8 positions agree with TRBD1. This CDR3 is built from 17 residues. Germline-derived CDR1 and CDR2 are SEHNR and FQNEAQ (reference sequence). The junction had 15 bases not matched to a gene; V was cut back by 5 bases and J by 4 bases. CDR3: CASSPPTGAPGSTEAFF. CDR3 coding DNA: TGTGCCAGCAGCCCACCGACAGGGGCCCCAGGGAGCACTGAAGCTTTCTTT.

This clonotype has ten or more counts. V and J are TRBV15 and TRBJ2-7, with D perhaps TRBD1 (5 bases). Trimming shortened V by 1 base and J by 6 bases, and 19 bases separated the two germline ends. The CDR3 covers 16 residues. CDR1 is LNHNV and CDR2 is YYDKDF in the germline V gene (reference sequence). The CDR3 loop reads CATSRVMAGRTGEQYF. The DNA for the CDR3 is TGTGCCACCAGCAGAGTAATGGCAGGGCGAACTGGCGAGCAGTACTTC.

This clonotype was seen a few times. This chain links TRBV2 with TRBJ2-2; a possible D gene is TRBD2 (5 bases). Germline CDR1 SNHLY, CDR2 FYNNEI. The CDR3 runs 15 residues. The V end was cut by 6 bases, the J end by 0 bases, with 11 bases between. CDR3 in DNA: TGTGCCAGCAGCTCAGCGGCCGCGAACACCGGGGAGCTGTTTTTT. It codes for CASSSAAANTGELFF.

This clonotype was seen at least ten times. J is TRBJ2-7 and V is TRBV12-3 or TRBV12-4, with D perhaps TRBD1 or TRBD2 (5 bases each). The CDR3 runs to 12 residues. Trimming removed 8 bases from V and 6 bases from J, with 14 bases in between. The CDR3 here is CASWLGVGEQYF. The CDR3 DNA is TGTGCCAGCTGGTTGGGGGTCGGCGAGCAGTACTTC.

The V and J genes are TRBV11-2 and TRBJ2-7, with 7 bases matching TRBD1. Germline values: CDR1 SGHAT, CDR2 FQNNGV. There are 13 residues in the CDR3. Germline trimming cut 3 bases from V and 2 bases from J; bases unmatched to any gene: 1. In DNA, the CDR3 is TGTGCCAGCAGCTTCGGGACAGCCTACGAGCAGTACGTC. Its translation is CASSFGTAYEQYV.

The gene calls are TRBV27 and TRBJ2-5; TRBD1 matches 8 bases. Looked up from germline, CDR1 is MNHEY and CDR2 is SMNVEV (reference sequence). V lost 6 bases and J lost 6; bases outside the gene matches: 6. The CDR3 sequence is 13 residues long. CDR3 sequence (DNA): TGTGCCAGCAGCACCGGACAGGGCAAGACCCAGTACTTC. It is translated as CASSTGQGKTQYF.

In its sample, this clonotype was seen many times. The rearrangement links TRBV6-5 to TRBJ2-4; 8 nucleotides align to TRBD2. J was trimmed by 7 bases and V by 6 bases; bases with no gene match: 14. This CDR3 region has 16 residues. Germline loops: CDR1 MNHEY, CDR2 SVGAGI. CDR3 region: CASSPDPGLVRNIQYF. In DNA, the CDR3 is TGTGCCAGCAGCCCTGACCCGGGACTAGTAAGGAACATTCAGTACTTC.